The 15 T cell receptor beta chains given below trace back to one sample, sequenced in a study of control samples from healthy donors and cancer patients. Using immunoSEQ multiplex PCR, the repertoire was profiled, and TCRdb retains in-frame clones only, with some absent. The sample contains roughly 24,000 clones, 82% of which appear only once. Sequenced: PBMCs. The receptor source for this set is a man aged 55-75 years with colorectal cancer.

V and J are TRBV7-2 and TRBJ2-1; D perhaps matches TRBD2 (5 bases). This CDR3 is built from 13 residues. V shed 5 bases and J shed 12 bases, with 17 bases lying between them. The germline CDR1 and CDR2 sequences are SGHTA and FQGNSA. This chain's CDR3 is CASSLGPGIVQFF. CDR3 DNA sequence: TGTGCCAGCAGCCTCGGACCGGGGATTGTGCAGTTCTTC.

The rearrangement links TRBV6-5 to TRBJ1-5; D possibly corresponds to TRBD1 (5 bases). CDR1 and CDR2 (germline): MNHEY, SVGAGI. The CDR3 extends over 15 amino acids. V lost 7 bases and J lost 0, with 13 bases in between. The CDR3 DNA is TGTGCCAGCAATATTTACAGGAATAGCAATCAGCCCCAGCATTTT. It codes for CASNIYRNSNQPQHF.

This sequence joins TRBV9 and TRBJ2-2, with 9 positions matching TRBD1. The germline CDR1 and CDR2 sequences are SGDLS and YYNGEE. The CDR3 consists of 16 residues. Unmatched junction bases numbered 8, after V lost 3 bases and J lost 5 bases. DNA of the CDR3: TGTGCCAGCAGCGGGTCCGGGACAGGGAGGACCGGGGAGCTGTTTTTT. Encoded protein: CASSGSGTGRTGELFF.

About this clone itself: At one end the junction does not follow the germline gene, possibly because of a read error. The chain carries TRBV6-2 or TRBV6-3 and TRBJ1-1, with D uncertain. The CDR3 covers 12 residues. Germline CDR1 and CDR2: MNHEY and SVGEGT. The CDR3 loop is CASSYYYSEAFF. The CDR3 nucleotides are TGTGCCAGCAGCTACTACTACAGTGAAGCTTTCTTT.

The rearrangement joins TRBV6-1 to TRBJ1-2; the D is unclear. V was shortened by 0 bases and J by 5 bases, with 10 bases between the two germline ends. In germline, CDR1 is MNHNS, CDR2 SASEGT. The CDR3 length is 14 residues. The CDR3 sequence is CASSEALNLYGYTF. DNA for the CDR3: TGTGCCAGCAGTGAAGCGCTTAACCTATATGGCTACACCTTC.

The chain combines TRBV4-1 with TRBJ1-1; D unresolved. Germline CDR1 is MGHRA and CDR2 is YSYEKL. The length of the CDR3 is 13 residues. Deletions cut 0 bases from V and 6 bases from J, with 8 bases between. The CDR3 sequence is CASSQEIIAEAFF. DNA for the CDR3: TGCGCCAGCAGCCAAGAAATTATCGCTGAAGCTTTCTTT.

The V and J genes are TRBV12-3 or TRBV12-4 and TRBJ2-5; 8 nucleotides line up with TRBD2. The V gene end was trimmed by 6 bases and the J gene end by 1 base; junction bases not matched to a gene: 1. The CDR3 contains 13 residues. CDR3 nucleotides: TGTGCCAGCAGCGGGGGGGCCCAAGAGACCCAGTACTTC. It encodes CASSGGAQETQYF.

The chain's CDR3 is CASSQEEIFEGDTGELFF. CDR3 coding DNA: TGCGCCAGCAGCCAAGAGGAGATTTTTGAAGGGGACACCGGGGAGCTGTTTTTT. The rearrangement uses TRBV4-1 and TRBJ2-2, with TRBD1 as a possible D gene (5 bases). Trimming removed 0 bases at V and 3 bases at J, with 17 bases between. The CDR3 is 18 amino acids. CDR1 is MGHRA and CDR2 is YSYEKL in the germline V gene.

V usage is TRBV14 and J usage is TRBJ1-2; tentative D call: TRBD1 (5 bases). In germline, CDR1 is SGHDN, CDR2 FVKESK. Trimming pared 1 base from V and 10 bases from J, leaving 10 bases between. This CDR3 is 12 amino acids long. CDR3 residues: CASSQVGALYTF. DNA of the CDR3: TGTGCCAGCAGCCAAGTTGGGGCCCTCTACACCTTC.

V gene TRBV10-1 combines with J gene TRBJ2-1, with D unclear. From germline, CDR1 is WNHNN and CDR2 SYGVQD (reference sequence). The CDR3 spans 17 residues. The V gene lost 4 bases and the J gene lost 5 bases, with 21 bases spanning the gap. As DNA, the CDR3 is TGCGCCAGCAGTGTGGGGAAGGGTCTTGATCGAGACAATGAGCAGTTCTTC. Translated, it gives CASSVGKGLDRDNEQFF.

This sequence joins TRBV24-1 and TRBJ2-2; no reliable D call. The germline gives CDR1 KGHDR, CDR2 SFDVKD. With 6 bases removed from V and 3 bases from J, the gap between germline ends came to 10 bases. The CDR3 contains 14 residues. CDR3 sequence: CATSLGDHTGELFF. CDR3 nucleotides: TGTGCCACCAGTCTAGGAGACCACACCGGGGAGCTGTTTTTT.

The chain has TRBV6-5 and TRBJ2-3; TRBD2 is a possible D gene (5 bases). V was pared by 6 bases and J by 4 bases, with 17 bases between. Germline CDR1 and CDR2: MNHEY and SVGAGI. This CDR3 has 15 amino acids. For the CDR3, the DNA is TGTGCCAGCAGAATTCGGGTCGGGGTGTCAGATACGCAGTATTTT. As protein: CASRIRVGVSDTQYF.

This clone is labeled as medium-sized. The V call is TRBV6-5, the J call TRBJ1-2, with a weak D call TRBD1 (6 bases). The V and J ends lost 6 bases and 4 bases respectively, with 9 bases between them. Germline V gene data show CDR1 as MNHEY and CDR2 as SVGAGI. The CDR3 length is 12 residues. The CDR3, as DNA: TGTGCCAGCAGCCTGGACAGCTATGGCTACACCTTC. It translates to CASSLDSYGYTF.

The chain has TRBV4-3 and TRBJ1-4; D unresolved. CDR3 length: 16 residues. Trimming left V 0 bases short and J 11 bases short, with 19 bases between. Germline assignment: CDR1 LGHNA and CDR2 YSLEER. The CDR3 DNA follows: TGCGCCAGCAGCCAAGATTTTCCTATTGGGGTCAGGAAACTGTTTTTT. This sequence encodes CASSQDFPIGVRKLFF.

The chain employs TRBV5-1 and TRBJ1-1; D perhaps matches TRBD1 (5 bases). Trimming removed 3 bases at V and 4 bases at J, with 10 bases between. The germline V gene encodes CDR1 SGHRS and CDR2 YFSETQ. The CDR3 has 13 residues. CDR3 DNA sequence: TGCGCCAGCAGCTCAGGGTTGGGCACTGAAGCTTTCTTT. This encodes CASSSGLGTEAFF.